This passage covers 23 T cell receptor beta chains from one sample sequenced in a study of response to subunit inactivated influenza vaccine. Using its own MiXCR run on the RT-PCR reads, TCRdb lists one record per CDR3 protein. The repertoire holds 450,000 to 550,000 distinct CDR3 sequences, with around 25% as singletons. The starting material was CD4+ T cells sorted from PBMCs, obtained about 5 days after vaccination. These receptors all come from a man aged 45-65 years who received an inactivated influenza vaccine.

This chain joins TRBV6-1 and TRBJ2-7, with 8 positions matching TRBD2. Unmatched junction bases numbered 11, after V lost 6 bases and J lost 7 bases. Germline assignment: CDR1 MNHNS and CDR2 SASEGT. This CDR3 comprises 14 residues. CDR3: CASRTSGGRLEQYF. The CDR3 DNA reads as TGTGCCAGCAGGACCAGCGGGGGCCGTTTGGAGCAGTACTTC.

DNA for the CDR3: TGTGCCAGCAGCTCGAGGCGAACTCGGGGGGACTACAATGAGCAGTTCTTC. Its protein is CASSSRRTRGDYNEQFF. This chain uses TRBV5-5 with TRBJ2-1; the match to TRBD2 covers 7 bases. Germline V gene lookup returns CDR1 SGHKS and CDR2 YYEKEE (reference sequence). CDR3 length: 17 amino acids. The junction had 12 bases not matched to a gene; V was cut back by 3 bases and J by 3 bases.

The genes are TRBV3-1 and TRBJ2-2, with 11 bases fitting TRBD1. The V gene's germline CDR1 is LGHDT and CDR2 YNNKEL (reference sequence). V lost 6 bases and J lost 3; bases outside the gene matches: 6. The CDR3 extends over 16 amino acids. CDR3 in amino acids: CASRPRTGGYTGELFF. The CDR3 coding sequence is TGTGCCAGCAGACCGAGGACAGGGGGCTACACCGGGGAGCTGTTTTTT.

This clonotype has a handful of counts. The gene calls are TRBV18 and TRBJ2-7; D is undetermined. The ends were cut back, 3 bases at V and 7 bases at J, with 7 bases in the middle. The CDR3 runs to 11 residues. CDR1 KGHSH and CDR2 LQKENI come from the germline V gene. CDR3 loop: CASSPDTEQYF. The CDR3 DNA is TGTGCCAGCTCACCTGACACTGAGCAGTACTTC.

This clonotype was counted only a few times. The chain joins TRBV7-2 to TRBJ1-2; no definite D call. Germline V lookup: CDR1 SGHTA, CDR2 FQGNSA. V was clipped by 1 base and J by 4 bases, with 10 bases between them. The CDR3 sequence is 14 residues long. CDR3 amino acids: CASSLVGSSYGYTF. For the CDR3, the DNA is TGTGCCAGCAGCTTAGTGGGCAGCTCCTATGGCTACACCTTC.

The chain joins TRBV19 to TRBJ1-2; perhaps TRBD1 as D (6 bases). CDR1 is LNHDA and CDR2 is SQIVND in the germline V gene (reference sequence). The germline V and J ends were trimmed by 6 bases and 0 bases, with 11 bases remaining between them. The CDR3 is 14 amino acids. CDR3 protein: CASRTRTANYGYTF. The DNA for the CDR3 is TGTGCCAGTAGAACCCGGACAGCTAACTATGGCTACACCTTC.

The gene calls are TRBV3-1 and TRBJ2-1; D is unresolved. This CDR3 is built from 13 residues. Germline V gene data show CDR1 as LGHDT and CDR2 as YNNKEL (reference sequence). Trimming removed 1 base at V and 7 bases at J, with 8 bases between. The CDR3 sequence: CASSQARLNEQFF. CDR3 bases: TGTGCCAGCAGCCAAGCCCGTTTAAATGAGCAGTTCTTC.

CDR3 protein: CASSAGQGSFYEQYF. The CDR3 DNA follows: TGTGCCAGCAGCGCGGGACAGGGAAGTTTCTACGAGCAGTACTTC. The chain links TRBV7-2 to TRBJ2-7, with TRBD1 matching 9 bases. There are 15 residues in the CDR3. Looked up from germline, CDR1 is SGHTA and CDR2 is FQGNSA. With 5 bases clipped from V and 3 bases from J, the junction kept 8 bases outside the gene matches.

The chain joins TRBV29-1 to TRBJ1-1, with 7 bases lining up with TRBD1. The CDR3 runs to 12 residues. CDR1 and CDR2 (germline): SQVTM, ANQGSEA. V dropped 3 bases and J dropped 4; count of bases not matched to a gene: 2. CDR3: CSVDSGGTEAFF. The CDR3 DNA is TGCAGCGTTGATTCAGGGGGCACTGAAGCTTTCTTT.

This chain joins TRBV5-1 and TRBJ2-7, with unresolved D. The CDR3 has 16 residues. Trimming cost V 0 bases and J 2 bases, with 15 bases left between them. Germline CDR1 and CDR2: SGHRS and YFSETQ. The CDR3 bases are TGCGCCAGCAGCTTGGGACATGGAAGAACAACCTACGAGCAGTACTTC. This gives the protein CASSLGHGRTTYEQYF.

As DNA, the CDR3 is TGTGCCAGCAGCTCCGACCTGAACACCGGGGAGCTGTTTTTT. It encodes CASSSDLNTGELFF. The chain carries TRBV7-2 and TRBJ2-2; no definite D call. Germline V CDR1 and CDR2: SGHTA, FQGNSA. V lost 4 bases, J lost 1 base, and 7 bases lay in between. This CDR3 is built from 14 residues.

This clonotype was detected once. The gene calls are TRBV6-5 and TRBJ2-6; TRBD1 agrees at 8 bases. From germline, CDR1 is MNHEY and CDR2 SVGAGI. V lost 2 bases, J lost 2 bases, and 2 bases stayed unmatched. The CDR3 spans 16 residues. CDR3 coding DNA: TGTGCCAGCAGTTACAACAGGGGGGCTGGGGCCAACGTCCTGACTTTC. Amino acid sequence: CASSYNRGAGANVLTF.

The chain recombines TRBV5-5 with TRBJ1-1; 9 bases are shared with TRBD1. Trimming at V came to 4 bases and at J to 0 bases, leaving 7 bases not matched to a gene. This CDR3 spans 16 amino acids. CDR1 is SGHKS and CDR2 is YYEKEE in the germline V gene (reference sequence). In nucleotides, the CDR3 is TGTGCCAGCAGCCAAGACAGGGGGAACGTGAACACTGAAGCTTTCTTT. It translates to CASSQDRGNVNTEAFF.

This clonotype was observed a handful of times. This sequence joins TRBV3-1 and TRBJ1-2; D might be TRBD1 (6 bases). V was clipped by 3 bases and J by 3 bases, with 14 bases between them. Germline V gene sequence: CDR1 LGHDT, CDR2 YNNKEL (reference sequence). The CDR3 contains 15 residues. As DNA, the CDR3 is TGTGCCAGCAGCCACCTCACCAGGGGATACTATGGCTACACCTTC. Residues: CASSHLTRGYYGYTF.

The chain joins TRBV4-1 to TRBJ1-1; 7 bases align to TRBD1. V gave up 4 bases and J gave up 1 base; unmatched junction bases: 12. The CDR3 is made up of 17 amino acids. CDR1 is MGHRA and CDR2 is YSYEKL in the germline V gene. Here the CDR3 DNA reads TGCGCCAGCAGCCGACCCCTCTACAGGGGACAGAACACTGAAGCTTTCTTT. This translates into CASSRPLYRGQNTEAFF.

The rearrangement joins TRBV6-1 to TRBJ2-5; 8 bases fit TRBD2. There are 15 residues in the CDR3. CDR1 MNHNS and CDR2 SASEGT come from the germline V gene. The trim removed 6 bases at V and 6 bases at J, leaving 12 bases unmatched. The CDR3 sequence: CASSSGTRFEKTQYF. CDR3 bases: TGTGCCAGCAGCTCCGGGACTAGGTTTGAAAAGACCCAGTACTTC.

This clonotype came up a few times. The chain links TRBV5-4 to TRBJ1-6; tentative D call: TRBD1 (6 bases). Germline CDR1 and CDR2: SGHNT and YYREEE (reference sequence). The length of the CDR3 is 15 residues. V gave up 4 bases and J gave up 3 bases, with 11 bases separating them. For the CDR3, the DNA is TGTGCCAGCAGCCGGGGACAAATCTATAATTCACCCCTCCACTTT. Amino acid sequence: CASSRGQIYNSPLHF.

This clonotype has a handful of counts. This chain links TRBV12-3 or TRBV12-4 with TRBJ2-7, with D tentatively TRBD2 (6 bases). The CDR3 length is 14 residues. Trimming shortened V by 6 bases and J by 1 base, and 13 bases separated the two germline ends. The CDR3 loop reads CASSTPGLSYEQYF. CDR3 sequence (DNA): TGTGCCAGCAGCACCCCCGGACTATCCTACGAGCAGTACTTC.

The CDR3 coding sequence is TGTGCCAGCAGCCTGTGGACTAGCGGGGGGTTCTCCTACGAGCAGTACTTC. Translated, it gives CASSLWTSGGFSYEQYF. J is TRBJ2-7 and V is TRBV7-9; TRBD2 matches 14 bases. Germline V CDR1 and CDR2: SEHNR, FQNEAQ (reference sequence). The CDR3 has 17 residues. Trimming at V came to 5 bases and at J to 0 bases, leaving 6 bases not matched to a gene.

In its sample, this clonotype was seen a few times. The genes are TRBV7-9 and TRBJ2-4; D could derive from TRBD1 or TRBD2 (5 bases each). V dropped 1 base and J dropped 3 bases, with 16 bases sitting between them. Germline CDR1 SEHNR, CDR2 FQNEAQ (reference sequence). CDR3 size: 17 residues. The chain's CDR3 is CASSLGLADGGKNIQYF. The CDR3, as DNA: TGTGCCAGCAGCTTAGGGCTTGCGGATGGGGGCAAAAACATTCAGTACTTC.

This clonotype was found many times. V gene TRBV12-3 or TRBV12-4 combines with J gene TRBJ2-7, with 13 bases fitting TRBD2. V was clipped by 3 bases and J by 0 bases; unmatched bases: 5. The CDR3 is 17 amino acids. The CDR3 is CASSFSGTSGASYEQYF. CDR3 DNA: TGTGCCAGCAGTTTCTCCGGGACTAGCGGGGCCTCCTACGAGCAGTACTTC.

This clonotype was observed a few times. The chain couples TRBV6-5 to TRBJ2-5, with TRBD1 matching over 8 bases. Germline lookup yields CDR1 MNHEY and CDR2 SVGAGI. The CDR3 length is 15 residues. With V trimmed by 2 bases and J by 7 bases, 9 bases remained unmatched. This CDR3 is CASSYPRGHGGTQYF. The CDR3 DNA follows: TGTGCCAGCAGTTACCCCAGGGGGCATGGCGGGACCCAGTACTTC.

About this clonotype: The junction differs from germline at one of its ends, possibly a read error. This chain uses TRBV20-1 with TRBJ2-3, with 13 bases that match TRBD2. This CDR3 is 16 amino acids long. Germline lookup yields CDR1 DFQATT and CDR2 SNEGSKA (reference sequence). The CDR3 DNA sequence: TGCAGTGCCAGAGAACTAGCGGGAGGGTCCCGGGATACGCAGTATTTT. This encodes CSARELAGGSRDTQYF.